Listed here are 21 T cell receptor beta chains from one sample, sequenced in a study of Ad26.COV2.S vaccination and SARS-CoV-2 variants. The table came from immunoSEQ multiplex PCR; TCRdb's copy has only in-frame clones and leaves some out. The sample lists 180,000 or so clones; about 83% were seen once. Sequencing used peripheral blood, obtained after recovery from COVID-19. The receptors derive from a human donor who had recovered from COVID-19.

CDR3 in DNA: TGTGCCTGGAGATTCACAGGGGGCGATGGCTACACCTTC. Translation gives CAWRFTGGDGYTF. This chain connects TRBV30 to TRBJ1-2; 9 nucleotides line up with TRBD1. The V gene end was trimmed by 3 bases and the J gene end by 6 bases; junction bases not matched to a gene: 5. Germline V gives CDR1 GTSNPN, CDR2 SVGIG (reference sequence). The CDR3 spans 13 residues.

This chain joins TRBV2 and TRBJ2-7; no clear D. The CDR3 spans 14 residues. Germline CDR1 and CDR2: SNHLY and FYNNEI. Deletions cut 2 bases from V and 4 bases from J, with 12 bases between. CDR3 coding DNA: TGTGCCAGCAGTGAAAATAGGGATCGGTACGAGCAGTACTTC. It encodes CASSENRDRYEQYF.

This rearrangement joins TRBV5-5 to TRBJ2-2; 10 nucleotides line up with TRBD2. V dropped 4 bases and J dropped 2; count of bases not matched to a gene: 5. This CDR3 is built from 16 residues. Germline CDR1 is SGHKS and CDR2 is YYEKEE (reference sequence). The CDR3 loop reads CASSPRTSGNTGELFF. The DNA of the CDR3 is TGTGCCAGCAGCCCCCGGACTAGCGGTAACACCGGGGAGCTGTTTTTT.

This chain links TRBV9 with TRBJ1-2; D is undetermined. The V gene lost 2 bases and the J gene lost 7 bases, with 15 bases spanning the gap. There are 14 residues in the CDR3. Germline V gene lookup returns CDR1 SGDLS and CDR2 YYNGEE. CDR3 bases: TGTGCCAGCAGCGTGGACTTAAGCGTCTCTGGCTACACCTTC. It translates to CASSVDLSVSGYTF.

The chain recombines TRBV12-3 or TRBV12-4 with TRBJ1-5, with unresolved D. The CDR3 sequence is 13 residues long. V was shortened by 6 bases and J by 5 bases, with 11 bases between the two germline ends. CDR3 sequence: CASREGSYQPQHF. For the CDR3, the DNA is TGTGCCAGCAGGGAGGGTTCGTATCAGCCCCAGCATTTT.

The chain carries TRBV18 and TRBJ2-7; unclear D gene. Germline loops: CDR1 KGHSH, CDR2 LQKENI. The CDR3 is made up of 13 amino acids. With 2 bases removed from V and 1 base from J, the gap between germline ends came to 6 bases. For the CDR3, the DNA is TGTGCCAGCTCACCATTCCGGTCCTACGAGCAGTACTTC. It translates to CASSPFRSYEQYF.

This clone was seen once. The CDR3 bases are TGTGCCAGCAGTGGGGGGCGGGGGCCAGGCACAGATACGCAGTATTTT. As protein: CASSGGRGPGTDTQYF. The V and J genes are TRBV2 and TRBJ2-3; perhaps TRBD2 as D (7 bases). CDR1 and CDR2 (germline): SNHLY, FYNNEI. There are 16 residues in the CDR3. V was shortened by 4 bases and J by 1 base, with 15 bases between the two germline ends.

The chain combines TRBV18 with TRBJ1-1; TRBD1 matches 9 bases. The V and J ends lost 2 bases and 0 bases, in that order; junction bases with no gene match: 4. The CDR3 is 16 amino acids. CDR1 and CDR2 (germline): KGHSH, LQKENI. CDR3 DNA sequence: TGTGCCAGCTCACCAGTAGGACAGGGGATGAACACTGAAGCTTTCTTT. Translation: CASSPVGQGMNTEAFF. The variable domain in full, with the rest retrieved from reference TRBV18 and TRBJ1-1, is NAGVMQNPRHLVRRRGQEARLRCSPMKGHSHVYWYRQLPEEGLKFMVYLQKENIIDESGMPKERFSAEFPKEGPSILRIQQVVRGDSAAYFCASSPVGQGMNTEAFFGQGTRLTVV.

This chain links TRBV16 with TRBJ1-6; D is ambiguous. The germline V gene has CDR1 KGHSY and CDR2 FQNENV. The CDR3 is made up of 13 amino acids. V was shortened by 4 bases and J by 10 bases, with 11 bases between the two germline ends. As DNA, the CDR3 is TGTGCCAGCAGCCCACAAGGGTTGTCACCCCTCCACTTT. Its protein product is CASSPQGLSPLHF. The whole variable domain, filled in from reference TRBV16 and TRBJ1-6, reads GEEVAQTPKHLVRGEGQKAKLYCAPIKGHSYVFWYQQVLKNEFKFLISFQNENVFDETGMPKERFSAKCLPNSPCSLEIQATKLEDSAVYFCASSPQGLSPLHFGNGTRLTVT.

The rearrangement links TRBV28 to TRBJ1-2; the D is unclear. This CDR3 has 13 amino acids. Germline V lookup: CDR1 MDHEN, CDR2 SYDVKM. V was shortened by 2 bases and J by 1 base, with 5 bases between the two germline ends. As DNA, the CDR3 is TGTGCCAGCAGTTTAGCCCGTAACTATGGCTACACCTTC. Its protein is CASSLARNYGYTF.

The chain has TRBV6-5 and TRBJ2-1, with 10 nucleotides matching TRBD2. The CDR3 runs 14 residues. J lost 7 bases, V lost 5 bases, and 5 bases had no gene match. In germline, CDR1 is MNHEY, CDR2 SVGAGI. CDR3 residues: CASSTGTSANEQFF. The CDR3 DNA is TGTGCCAGCAGTACAGGGACTAGCGCGAATGAGCAGTTCTTC.

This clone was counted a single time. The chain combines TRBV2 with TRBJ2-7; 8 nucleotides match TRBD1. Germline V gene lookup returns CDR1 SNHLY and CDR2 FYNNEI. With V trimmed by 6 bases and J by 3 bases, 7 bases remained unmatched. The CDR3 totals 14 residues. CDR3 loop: CASRPDRGLYEQYF. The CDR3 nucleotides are TGTGCCAGCAGACCCGACAGGGGTCTCTACGAGCAGTACTTC.

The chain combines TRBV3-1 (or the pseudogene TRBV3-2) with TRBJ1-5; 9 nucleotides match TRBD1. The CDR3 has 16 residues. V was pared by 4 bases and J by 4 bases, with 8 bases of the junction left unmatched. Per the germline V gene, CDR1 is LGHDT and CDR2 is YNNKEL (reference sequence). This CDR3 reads CASSPTGQGRNQPQHF. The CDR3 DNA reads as TGTGCCAGCAGCCCAACGGGACAGGGAAGAAATCAGCCCCAGCATTTT.

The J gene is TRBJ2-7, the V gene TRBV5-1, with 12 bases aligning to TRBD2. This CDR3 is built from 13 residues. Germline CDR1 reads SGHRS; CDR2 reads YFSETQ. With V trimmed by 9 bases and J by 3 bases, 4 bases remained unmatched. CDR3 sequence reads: CATRLAGDYEQYF. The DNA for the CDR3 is TGCGCCACCCGACTAGCGGGGGACTACGAGCAGTACTTC. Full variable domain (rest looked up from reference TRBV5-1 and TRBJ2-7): KAGVTQTPRYLIKTRGQQVTLSCSPISGHRSVSWYQQTPGQGLQFLFEYFSETQRNKGNFPGRFSGRQFSNSRSEMNVSTLELGDSALYLCATRLAGDYEQYFGPGTRLTVT.

In DNA, the CDR3 is TGCGCCAGCAGCTCGGGACTTTGGGGGAGGGATGAGCAGTTCTTC. It translates to CASSSGLWGRDEQFF. The rearrangement links TRBV10-1 to TRBJ2-1; TRBD2 agrees at 7 bases. The CDR3 runs to 15 residues. V lost 6 bases to trimming and J lost 8 bases; unmatched junction nucleotides: 13. The germline V gene has CDR1 WNHNN and CDR2 SYGVQD (reference sequence).

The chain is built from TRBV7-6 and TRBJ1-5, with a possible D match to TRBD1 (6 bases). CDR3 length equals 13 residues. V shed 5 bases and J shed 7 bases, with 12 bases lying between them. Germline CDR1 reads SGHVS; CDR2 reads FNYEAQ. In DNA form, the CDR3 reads TGTGCCAGCAGCCCCCGCCAGGGGCAGCCCCAGCATTTT. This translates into CASSPRQGQPQHF.

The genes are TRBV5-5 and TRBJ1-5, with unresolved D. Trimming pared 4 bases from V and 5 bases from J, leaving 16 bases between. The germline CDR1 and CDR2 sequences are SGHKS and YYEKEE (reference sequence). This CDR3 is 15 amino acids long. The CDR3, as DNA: TGTGCCAGCAGCCTGGAGGGATTACGATATCAGCCCCAGCATTTT. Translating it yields CASSLEGLRYQPQHF. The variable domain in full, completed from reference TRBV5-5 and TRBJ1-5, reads DAGVTQSPTHLIKTRGQQVTLRCSPISGHKSVSWYQQVLGQGPQFIFQYYEKEERGRGNFPDRFSARQFPNYSSELNVNALLLGDSALYLCASSLEGLRYQPQHFGDGTRLSIL.

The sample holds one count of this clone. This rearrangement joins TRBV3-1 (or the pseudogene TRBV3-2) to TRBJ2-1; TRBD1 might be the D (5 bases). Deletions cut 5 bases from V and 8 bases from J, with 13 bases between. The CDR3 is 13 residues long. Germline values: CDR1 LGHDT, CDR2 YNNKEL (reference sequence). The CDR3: CASSSTQGYEQFF. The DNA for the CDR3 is TGTGCCAGCAGCTCAACGCAGGGATATGAGCAGTTCTTC.

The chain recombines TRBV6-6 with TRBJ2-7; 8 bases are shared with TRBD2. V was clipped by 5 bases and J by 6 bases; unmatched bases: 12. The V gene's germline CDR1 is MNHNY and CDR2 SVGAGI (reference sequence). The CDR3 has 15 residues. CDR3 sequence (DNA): TGTGCCAGCAGTCGCCTCGGGGGGGATTGGAGCGAGCAGTACTTC. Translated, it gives CASSRLGGDWSEQYF.

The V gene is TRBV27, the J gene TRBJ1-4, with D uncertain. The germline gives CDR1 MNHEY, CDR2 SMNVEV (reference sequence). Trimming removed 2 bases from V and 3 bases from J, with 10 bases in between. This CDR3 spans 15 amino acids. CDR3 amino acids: CASSLIWGPNEKLFF. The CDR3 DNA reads TGTGCCAGCAGTTTAATTTGGGGTCCTAATGAAAAACTGTTTTTT.

As DNA, the CDR3 is TGTGCCAGCAGTCCCCGTCCAGGGGTCAGAGGTTCACCCCTCCACTTT. This codes for CASSPRPGVRGSPLHF. The chain recombines TRBV27 with TRBJ1-6, with D possibly matching TRBD1 (6 bases). Germline lookup yields CDR1 MNHEY and CDR2 SMNVEV (reference sequence). CDR3 size: 16 residues. Trimming left V 5 bases short and J 9 bases short, with 20 bases between.